Listed here are 23 T cell receptor beta chains from one sample, sequenced in a study of Graves' ophthalmopathy and Graves' hyperthyroidism. RNA transcripts yielded amplified TCR beta CDR3 regions. Following a first-round RT-PCR that used HTBI primers, a second-round multiplex PCR was carried out. Each CDR3 protein is one row after TCRdb ran MiXCR on the multiplex PCR reads. Among 400,000 to 450,000 distinct CDR3 sequences listed, approximately 21% were seen once. Material for sequencing was peripheral blood. These receptors were collected from a woman aged 18-30 years with stable Graves' hyperthyroidism.

This clonotype was counted many times. CDR3 in amino acids: CASSSIGGRNTGELFF. CDR3 DNA: TGTGCCAGCAGCTCGATCGGAGGGAGGAACACCGGGGAGCTGTTTTTT. This chain uses TRBV7-8 with TRBJ2-2, with D perhaps matching TRBD2 (6 bases). The CDR3 has 16 amino acids. Per germline, CDR1 SGHVS and CDR2 FQNEAQ. V shed 4 bases and J shed 1 base, with 13 bases lying between them.

At least ten counts were recorded for this clonotype. This chain joins TRBV5-1 and TRBJ2-7; 8 bases align to TRBD1. Germline CDR1 and CDR2: SGHRS and YFSETQ. V was clipped by 7 bases and J by 0 bases; unmatched bases: 9. This CDR3 spans 15 amino acids. The CDR3 loop reads CASEGTGPISYEQYF. The CDR3, as DNA: TGCGCCAGCGAAGGGACAGGACCGATCTCCTACGAGCAGTACTTC. The full variable domain, rest sourced from reference TRBV5-1 and TRBJ2-7, is KAGVTQTPRYLIKTRGQQVTLSCSPISGHRSVSWYQQTPGQGLQFLFEYFSETQRNKGNFPGRFSGRQFSNSRSEMNVSTLELGDSALYLCASEGTGPISYEQYFGPGTRLTVT.

This clonotype was seen many times. This chain joins TRBV19 and TRBJ2-7; D gene unclear. Germline CDR1 and CDR2: LNHDA and SQIVND (reference sequence). Between the trimmed V and J ends, which lost 5 bases and 5 bases, there was a span of 13 bases. CDR3 length: 13 residues. The CDR3 sequence is CASSAGFGNEQYF. The CDR3 DNA reads TGTGCCAGTAGTGCCGGCTTCGGTAACGAGCAGTACTTC.

This clonotype was detected a few times. This may come from a read error, since a much larger clone is one base off. The chain has TRBV5-4 and TRBJ2-5; TRBD2 aligns across 13 bases. The CDR3 runs to 16 residues. CDR1 and CDR2 (germline): SGHNT, YYREEE (reference sequence). In nucleotides, the CDR3 is TGTGCCAGCAGCCCCACTAGCGGGAGGGCCCTAGGGACCAAGTACTTC. This translates into CASSPTSGRALGTKYF.

This clonotype has at least ten counts. This sequence joins TRBV19 and TRBJ2-7; 10 nucleotides match TRBD2. V trimming: 3 bases; J trimming: 4 bases; junction bases outside the gene matches: 0. The germline gives CDR1 LNHDA, CDR2 SQIVND (reference sequence). The CDR3 spans 13 residues. The CDR3 DNA reads TGTGCCAGTAGTATGGGACTAGCGTACGAGCAGTACTTC. It is translated as CASSMGLAYEQYF.

This clonotype was detected only a few times. This sequence joins TRBV11-2 and TRBJ2-7, with unresolved D. The V and J ends lost 6 bases and 7 bases respectively, with 25 bases between them. The CDR3 runs to 16 residues. Germline-derived CDR1 and CDR2 are SGHAT and FQNNGV. Written as DNA, the CDR3 is TGTGCCAGCAGGCCATCGGGTGGCTCAGTTGCGTCGGAGCAGTACTTC. This encodes CASRPSGGSVASEQYF.

The CDR3 protein is CASSLGLVEGSPLHF. CDR3 nucleotides: TGTGCCAGCAGCTTAGGCTTAGTCGAGGGCTCACCCCTCCACTTT. V gene TRBV11-2 combines with J gene TRBJ1-6; D gene uncertain. V lost 1 base and J 10 bases, leaving 14 bases between the germline ends. Looked up from germline, CDR1 is SGHAT and CDR2 is FQNNGV. The CDR3 has 15 amino acids.

This clonotype was counted once. This chain links TRBV20-1 with TRBJ1-5; D gene ambiguous. The CDR3 sequence is 13 residues long. Trimming took off 7 bases at V and 5 bases at J, with 15 bases between the two ends. CDR1 and CDR2 from the germline V gene are DFQATT and SNEGSKA (reference sequence). The CDR3, as DNA: TGCAGTGTCTTCACCGACACCTATCAGCCCCAGCATTTT. Amino acids: CSVFTDTYQPQHF.

This CDR3 is CASSLTSRVGETQYF. CDR3 nucleotide sequence: TGTGCCAGCAGCTTAACGTCCAGGGTTGGAGAGACCCAGTACTTC. The chain recombines TRBV7-9 with TRBJ2-5; tentative D call: TRBD1 (5 bases). With 2 bases removed from V and 4 bases from J, the gap between germline ends came to 14 bases. The V gene's germline CDR1 is SEHNR and CDR2 FQNEAQ (reference sequence). The CDR3 is made up of 15 amino acids.

In this sample, this clonotype turned up many times. This chain links TRBV5-1 with TRBJ1-2; a weak D match, TRBD1 (5 bases). With 4 bases removed from V and 5 bases from J, the gap between germline ends came to 15 bases. Germline-derived CDR1 and CDR2 are SGHRS and YFSETQ. The CDR3 totals 14 residues. CDR3 region: CASSVAGREYGYTF. CDR3 in DNA: TGCGCCAGCAGCGTAGCCGGCAGGGAGTATGGCTACACCTTC.

This clonotype appeared a few times. A junction end diverges from the germline sequence, so it may reflect a read error. The chain couples TRBV7-6 to TRBJ2-2; perhaps TRBD2 as D (5 bases). Germline loops: CDR1 SGHVS, CDR2 FNYEAQ. This CDR3 has 14 amino acids. CDR3 sequence: CASSPLGYTGEPFF. The CDR3 nucleotides read TGTGCCAGCAGCCCTTTGGGGTACACCGGGGAGCCGTTTTTT.

This clonotype occurred many times. This chain uses TRBV7-2 with TRBJ1-1, with TRBD1 identical over 7 bases. This CDR3 region has 14 residues. Germline loops: CDR1 SGHTA, CDR2 FQGNSA. The V segment lost 2 bases and the J segment 3 bases; nucleotides outside the gene matches: 3. The CDR3 protein is CASSLITGDTEAFF. The CDR3 bases are TGTGCCAGCAGCTTAATCACAGGGGACACTGAAGCTTTCTTT.

This clonotype showed up many times. The gene calls are TRBV9 and TRBJ2-7, with D perhaps given as TRBD1 or TRBD2 (5 bases each). The CDR3 has 13 residues. Trimming removed 4 bases from V and 7 bases from J, with 15 bases in between. In germline, CDR1 is SGDLS, CDR2 YYNGEE. CDR3 in amino acids: CASSRGPSWEQYF. In DNA, the CDR3 is TGTGCCAGCAGCAGGGGACCCTCTTGGGAGCAGTACTTC. Based on the CDR3 plus reference TRBV9 and TRBJ2-7, the full variable domain is DSGVTQTPKHLITATGQRVTLRCSPRSGDLSVYWYQQSLDQGLQFLIQYYNGEERAKGNILERFSAQQFPDLHSELNLSSLELGDSALYFCASSRGPSWEQYFGPGTRLTVT.

The chain links TRBV30 to TRBJ1-1; no definite D call. Germline V gene sequence: CDR1 GTSNPN, CDR2 SVGIG (reference sequence). The V and J ends lost 4 bases and 0 bases respectively, with 15 bases between them. The length of the CDR3 is 15 residues. Here the CDR3 DNA reads TGTGCCTGGAACCACCCCCTCGGGGTGAACACTGAAGCTTTCTTT. It is translated as CAWNHPLGVNTEAFF.

The chain has TRBV30 and TRBJ2-5; TRBD2 matches 12 bases. With 4 bases clipped from V and 5 bases from J, the junction kept 5 bases outside the gene matches. CDR1 and CDR2 (germline): GTSNPN, SVGIG (reference sequence). This CDR3 has 14 amino acids. As DNA, the CDR3 is TGTGCCTGGATCCTAGCGGGAGGGCACGAGACCCAGTACTTC. Translating gives CAWILAGGHETQYF.

Many counts were recorded for this clonotype. This rearrangement joins TRBV6-2 or TRBV6-3 to TRBJ2-7; D is possibly TRBD2 (5 bases). Trimming took off 0 bases at V and 7 bases at J, with 13 bases between the two ends. Germline V gene sequence: CDR1 MNHEY, CDR2 SVGEGT. CDR3 length equals 14 residues. The CDR3 is CASSYSPYSGEQYF. The CDR3, as DNA: TGTGCCAGCAGTTACTCGCCATACTCGGGAGAGCAGTACTTC.

Many counts were recorded for this clonotype. The V and J genes are TRBV7-9 and TRBJ1-2; the match to TRBD1 covers 9 bases. V trimming: 8 bases; J trimming: 2 bases; junction bases outside the gene matches: 6. The CDR3 sequence is 14 residues long. CDR1 is SEHNR, CDR2 FQNEAQ, per germline (reference sequence). The CDR3 nucleotides read TGTGCCAGCGACACGACAGGGGGAAACTATGGCTACACCTTC. This encodes CASDTTGGNYGYTF.

This clonotype was counted ten times or more. The chain combines TRBV2 with TRBJ2-7; possible D gene TRBD1, 6 bases. Germline loops: CDR1 SNHLY, CDR2 FYNNEI. V lost 6 bases to trimming and J lost 2 bases, with 11 bases between them. CDR3 size: 13 residues. The DNA of the CDR3 is TGTGCCAGCAGACGGGACAACACCTACGAGCAGTACTTC. Its protein is CASRRDNTYEQYF.

The chain employs TRBV6-5 and TRBJ1-3, with unresolved D. Germline-derived CDR1 and CDR2 are MNHEY and SVGAGI. V lost 2 bases, J lost 2 bases, and 7 bases lay in between. The CDR3 is 14 amino acids. The chain's CDR3 is CASSYGNPGNTIYF. CDR3 nucleotide sequence: TGTGCCAGCAGTTACGGGAACCCTGGAAACACCATATATTTT.

This clonotype was observed at least ten times. CDR3 DNA: TGTGCCAGCAGCTTAGACGGGCGGGGAACGAACACTGAAGCTTTCTTT. Residues: CASSLDGRGTNTEAFF. The chain joins TRBV7-3 to TRBJ1-1; D not certain. This CDR3 is 16 amino acids long. Germline loops: CDR1 SGHTA, CDR2 FQGTGA. With 2 bases removed from V and 1 base from J, the gap between germline ends came to 14 bases.

This clonotype was seen only a few times. The chain uses TRBV20-1 and TRBJ2-2; the match to TRBD1 covers 7 bases. The CDR3 loop spans 18 amino acids. The V and J ends lost 6 bases and 4 bases, in that order; junction bases with no gene match: 20. Germline CDR1 reads DFQATT; CDR2 reads SNEGSKA (reference sequence). The CDR3 bases are TGCAGTGCGCAGGTTTTAGGGGGCGATCGGCTAAGCACCGGGGAGCTGTTTTTT. Its translation is CSAQVLGGDRLSTGELFF.

This clonotype showed up many times. The chain carries TRBV6-1 and TRBJ2-2; 8 bases are a match to TRBD1. CDR3 length equals 17 residues. Germline V gene lookup returns CDR1 MNHNS and CDR2 SASEGT. J gave up 6 bases and V 1 base, and 10 bases lay outside the gene matches. Here the CDR3 reads CASSEVQGAGLPGELFF. DNA for the CDR3: TGTGCCAGCAGTGAAGTTCAGGGGGCAGGGCTTCCCGGGGAGCTGTTTTTT.

This clonotype was counted many times. The rearrangement joins TRBV7-2 to TRBJ2-7; 11 positions match TRBD2. The CDR3 sequence is 14 residues long. The V segment lost 2 bases and the J segment 9 bases; nucleotides outside the gene matches: 6. CDR1 is SGHTA, CDR2 FQGNSA, per germline. The CDR3: CASSLLAGGRGQYF. The DNA of the CDR3 is TGTGCCAGCAGCTTACTAGCGGGAGGTCGCGGGCAGTACTTC.